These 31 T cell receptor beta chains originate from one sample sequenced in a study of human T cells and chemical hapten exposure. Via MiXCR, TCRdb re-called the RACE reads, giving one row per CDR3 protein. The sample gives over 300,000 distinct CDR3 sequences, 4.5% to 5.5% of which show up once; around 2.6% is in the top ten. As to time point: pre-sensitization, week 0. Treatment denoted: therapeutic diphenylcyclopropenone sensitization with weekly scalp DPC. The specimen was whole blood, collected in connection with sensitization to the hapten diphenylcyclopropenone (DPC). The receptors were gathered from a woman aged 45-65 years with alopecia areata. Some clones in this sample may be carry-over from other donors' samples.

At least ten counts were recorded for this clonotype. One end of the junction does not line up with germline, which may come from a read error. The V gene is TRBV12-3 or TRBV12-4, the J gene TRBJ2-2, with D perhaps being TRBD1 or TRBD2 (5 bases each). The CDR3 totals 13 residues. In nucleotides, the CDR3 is TGTGCCAGCAGTTTCGGGCTCCCCAGGGAGCTGTTTTTC. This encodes CASSFGLPRELFF.

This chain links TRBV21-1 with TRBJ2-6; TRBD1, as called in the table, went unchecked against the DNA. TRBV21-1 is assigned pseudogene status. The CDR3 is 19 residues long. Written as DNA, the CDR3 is TGTGCCAGCAGCAAAGGGAACCAGGGGGCGGCGAGTGGGGCCAACGTCCTGACTTTC. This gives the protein CASSKGNQGAASGANVLTF.

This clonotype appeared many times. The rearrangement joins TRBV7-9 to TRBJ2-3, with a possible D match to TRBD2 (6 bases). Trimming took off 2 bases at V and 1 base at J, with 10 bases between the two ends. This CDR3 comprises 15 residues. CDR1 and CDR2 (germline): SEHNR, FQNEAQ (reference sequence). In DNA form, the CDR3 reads TGTGCCAGCAGCTTAATCGAGCGGGGCACAGATACGCAGTATTTT. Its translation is CASSLIERGTDTQYF.

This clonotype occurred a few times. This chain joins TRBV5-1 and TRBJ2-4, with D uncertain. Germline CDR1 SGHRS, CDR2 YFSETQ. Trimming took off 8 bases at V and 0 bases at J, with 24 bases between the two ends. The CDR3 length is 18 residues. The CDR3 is CASRPGFDLMLAKNIQYF. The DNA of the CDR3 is TGCGCCAGTCGCCCGGGTTTCGACCTGATGTTAGCCAAAAACATTCAGTACTTC.

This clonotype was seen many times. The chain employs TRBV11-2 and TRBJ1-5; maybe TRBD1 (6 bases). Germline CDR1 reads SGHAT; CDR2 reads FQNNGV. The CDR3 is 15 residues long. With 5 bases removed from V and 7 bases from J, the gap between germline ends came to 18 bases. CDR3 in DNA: TGTGCCAGCAGCCCTACAGGGTATCCTGGACAGCCCCAGCATTTT. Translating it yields CASSPTGYPGQPQHF. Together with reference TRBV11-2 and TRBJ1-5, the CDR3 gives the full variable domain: EAGVAQSPRYKIIEKRQSVAFWCNPISGHATLYWYQQILGQGPKLLIQFQNNGVVDDSQLPKDRFSAERLKGVDSTLKIQPAKLEDSAVYLCASSPTGYPGQPQHFGDGTRLSIL.

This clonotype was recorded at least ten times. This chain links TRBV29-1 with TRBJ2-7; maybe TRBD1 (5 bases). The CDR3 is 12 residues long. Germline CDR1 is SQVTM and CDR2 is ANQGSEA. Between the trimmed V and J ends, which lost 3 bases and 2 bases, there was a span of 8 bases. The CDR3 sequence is CSVEGRTYEQYF. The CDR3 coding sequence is TGCAGCGTTGAGGGGCGGACCTACGAGCAGTACTTC.

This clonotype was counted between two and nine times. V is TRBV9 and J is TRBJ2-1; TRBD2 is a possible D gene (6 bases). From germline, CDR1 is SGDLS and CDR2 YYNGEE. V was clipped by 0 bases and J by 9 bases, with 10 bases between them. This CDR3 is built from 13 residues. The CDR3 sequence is CASSVDAGTEQFF. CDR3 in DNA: TGTGCCAGCAGCGTAGATGCGGGGACTGAGCAGTTCTTC.

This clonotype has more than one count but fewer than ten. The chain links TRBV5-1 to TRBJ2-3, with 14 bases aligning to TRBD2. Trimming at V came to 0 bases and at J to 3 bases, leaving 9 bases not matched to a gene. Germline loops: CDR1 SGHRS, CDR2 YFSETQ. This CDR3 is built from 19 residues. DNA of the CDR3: TGCGCCAGCAGCTTGGGGCAACCGGGACTAGCGGGAGTAACAGATACGCAGTATTTT. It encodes CASSLGQPGLAGVTDTQYF. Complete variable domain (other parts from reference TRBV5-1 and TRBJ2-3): KAGVTQTPRYLIKTRGQQVTLSCSPISGHRSVSWYQQTPGQGLQFLFEYFSETQRNKGNFPGRFSGRQFSNSRSEMNVSTLELGDSALYLCASSLGQPGLAGVTDTQYFGPGTRLTVL.

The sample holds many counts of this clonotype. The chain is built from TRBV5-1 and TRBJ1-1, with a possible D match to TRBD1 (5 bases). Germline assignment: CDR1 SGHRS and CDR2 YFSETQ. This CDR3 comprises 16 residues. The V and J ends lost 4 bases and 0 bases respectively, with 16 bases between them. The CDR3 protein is CASSVTRQQLNTEAFF. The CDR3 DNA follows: TGCGCCAGCAGCGTCACCCGACAGCAATTGAACACTGAAGCTTTCTTT.

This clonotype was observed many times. The CDR3 DNA sequence: TGCGCGGGGGGAACCCGAAACACCATATATTTT. Amino acid sequence: CAGGTRNTIYF. V is TRBV29-1 and J is TRBJ1-3; the D gene is possibly TRBD1 (5 bases). In germline, CDR1 is SQVTM, CDR2 ANQGSEA. The CDR3 is 11 residues long.

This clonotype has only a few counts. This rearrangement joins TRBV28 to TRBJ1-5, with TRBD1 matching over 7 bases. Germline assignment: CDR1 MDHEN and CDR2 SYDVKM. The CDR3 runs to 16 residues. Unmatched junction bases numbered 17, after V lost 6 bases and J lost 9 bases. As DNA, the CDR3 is TGTGCCAGCAGCCGCCAAGGCAGGGGGTATATTGGGCCCCAGCATTTT. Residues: CASSRQGRGYIGPQHF.

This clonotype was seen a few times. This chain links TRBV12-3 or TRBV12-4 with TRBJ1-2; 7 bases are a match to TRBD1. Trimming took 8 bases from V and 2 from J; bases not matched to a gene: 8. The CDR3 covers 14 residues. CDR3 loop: CASGGGGRNYGYTF. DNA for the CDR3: TGTGCCAGCGGCGGAGGGGGCCGGAACTATGGCTACACCTTC.

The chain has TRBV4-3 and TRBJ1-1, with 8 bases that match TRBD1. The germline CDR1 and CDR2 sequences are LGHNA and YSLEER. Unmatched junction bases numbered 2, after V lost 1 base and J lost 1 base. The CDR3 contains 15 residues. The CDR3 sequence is CASSQVQGGNTEAFF. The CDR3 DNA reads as TGCGCCAGCAGCCAAGTACAGGGGGGGAACACTGAAGCTTTCTTT.

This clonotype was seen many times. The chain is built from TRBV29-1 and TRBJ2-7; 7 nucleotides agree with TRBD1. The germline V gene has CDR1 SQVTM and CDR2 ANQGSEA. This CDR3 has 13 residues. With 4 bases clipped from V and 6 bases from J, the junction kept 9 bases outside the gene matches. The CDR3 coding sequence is TGCAGCGTTGTCGGCAGGGGGTCTGGCGAGCAGTACTTC. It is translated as CSVVGRGSGEQYF.

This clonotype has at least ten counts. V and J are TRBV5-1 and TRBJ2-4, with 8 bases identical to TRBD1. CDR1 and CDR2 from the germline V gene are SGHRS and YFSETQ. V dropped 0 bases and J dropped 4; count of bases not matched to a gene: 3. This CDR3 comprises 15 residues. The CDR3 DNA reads TGCGCCAGCAGCTTGGGAAGGGACAGGAAAAACATTCAGTACTTC. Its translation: CASSLGRDRKNIQYF.

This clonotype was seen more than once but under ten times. The CDR3 loop is CASSELRTTDTQYF. Here the CDR3 DNA reads TGTGCCAGCAGTGAATTGCGGACCACAGATACGCAGTATTTT. J is TRBJ2-3 and V is TRBV2; D is unclear. The CDR3 has 14 amino acids. Trimming pared 2 bases from V and 2 bases from J, leaving 8 bases between. Germline-derived CDR1 and CDR2 are SNHLY and FYNNEI.

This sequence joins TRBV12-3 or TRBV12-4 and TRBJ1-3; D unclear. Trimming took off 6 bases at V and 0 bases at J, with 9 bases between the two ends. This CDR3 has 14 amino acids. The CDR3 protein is CASSGTLSGNTIYF. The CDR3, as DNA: TGTGCCAGCAGCGGTACCCTCTCTGGAAACACCATATATTTT.

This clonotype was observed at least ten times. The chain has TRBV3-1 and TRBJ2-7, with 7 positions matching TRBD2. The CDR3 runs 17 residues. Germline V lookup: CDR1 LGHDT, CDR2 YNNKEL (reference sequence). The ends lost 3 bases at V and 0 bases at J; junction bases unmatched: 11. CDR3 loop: CASSHVGLADSSYEQYF. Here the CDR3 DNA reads TGTGCCAGCAGCCACGTGGGCCTAGCGGATAGCTCCTACGAGCAGTACTTC.

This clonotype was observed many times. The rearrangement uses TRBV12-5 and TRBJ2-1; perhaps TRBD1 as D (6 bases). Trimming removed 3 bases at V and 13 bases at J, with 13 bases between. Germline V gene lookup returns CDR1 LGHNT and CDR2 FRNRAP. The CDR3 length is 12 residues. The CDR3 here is CASGLLQGGQFF. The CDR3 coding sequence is TGTGCTAGTGGTTTACTCCAAGGGGGACAGTTCTTC.

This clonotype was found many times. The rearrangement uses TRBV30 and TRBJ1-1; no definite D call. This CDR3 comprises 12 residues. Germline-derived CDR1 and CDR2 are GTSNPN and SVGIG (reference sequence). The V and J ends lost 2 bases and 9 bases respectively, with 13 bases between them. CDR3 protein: CAWSRQVDQAFF. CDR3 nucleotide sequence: TGTGCCTGGAGTCGGCAGGTGGATCAAGCTTTCTTT.

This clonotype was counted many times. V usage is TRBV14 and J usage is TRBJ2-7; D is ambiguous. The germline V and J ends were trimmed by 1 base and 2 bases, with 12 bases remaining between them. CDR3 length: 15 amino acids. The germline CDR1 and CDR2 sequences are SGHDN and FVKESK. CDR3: CASSQGLSWTYEQYF. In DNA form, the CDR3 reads TGTGCCAGCAGCCAAGGGCTCAGCTGGACCTACGAGCAGTACTTC. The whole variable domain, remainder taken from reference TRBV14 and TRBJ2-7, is EAGVTQFPSHSVIEKGQTVTLRCDPISGHDNLYWYRRVMGKEIKFLLHFVKESKQDESGMPNNRFLAERTGGTYSTLKVQPAELEDSGVYFCASSQGLSWTYEQYFGPGTRLTVT.

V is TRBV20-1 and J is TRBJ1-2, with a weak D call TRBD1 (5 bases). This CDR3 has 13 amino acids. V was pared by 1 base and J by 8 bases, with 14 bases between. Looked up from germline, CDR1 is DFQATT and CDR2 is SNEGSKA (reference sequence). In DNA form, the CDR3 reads TGCAGTGCTAGAGTCTTCGGGGGTGGAGGCTACACCTTC. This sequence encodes CSARVFGGGGYTF.

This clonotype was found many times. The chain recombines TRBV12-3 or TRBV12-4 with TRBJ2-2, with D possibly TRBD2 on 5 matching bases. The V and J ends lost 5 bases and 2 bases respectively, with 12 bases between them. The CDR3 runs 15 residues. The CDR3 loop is CASSLRTLNTGELFF. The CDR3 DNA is TGTGCCAGCAGTCTCCGGACTCTAAACACCGGGGAGCTGTTTTTT.

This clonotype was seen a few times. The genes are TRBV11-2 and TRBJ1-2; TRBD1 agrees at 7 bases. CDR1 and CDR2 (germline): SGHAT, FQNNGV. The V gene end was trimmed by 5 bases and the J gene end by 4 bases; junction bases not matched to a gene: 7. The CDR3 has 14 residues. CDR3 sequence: CASSPGGTLYGYTF. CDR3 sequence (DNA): TGTGCCAGCAGCCCAGGGGGGACACTCTATGGCTACACCTTC.

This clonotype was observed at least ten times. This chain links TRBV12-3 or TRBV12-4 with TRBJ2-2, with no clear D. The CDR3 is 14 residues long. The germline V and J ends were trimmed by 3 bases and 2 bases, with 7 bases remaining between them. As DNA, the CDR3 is TGTGCCAGCAGTTTGGTCCTAAACACCGGGGAGCTGTTTTTT. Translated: CASSLVLNTGELFF.

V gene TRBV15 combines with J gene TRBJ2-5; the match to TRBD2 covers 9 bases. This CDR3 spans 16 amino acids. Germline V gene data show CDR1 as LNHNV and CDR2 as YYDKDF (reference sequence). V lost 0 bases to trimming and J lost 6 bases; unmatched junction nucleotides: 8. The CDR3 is CATSRDGAGGTQTQYF. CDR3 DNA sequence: TGTGCCACCAGCAGAGATGGAGCGGGAGGCACACAGACCCAGTACTTC.

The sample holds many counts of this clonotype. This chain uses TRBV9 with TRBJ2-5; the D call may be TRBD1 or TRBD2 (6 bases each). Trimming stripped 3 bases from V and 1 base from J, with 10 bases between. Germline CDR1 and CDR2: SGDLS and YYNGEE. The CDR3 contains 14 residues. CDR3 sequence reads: CASSAGGSQETQYF. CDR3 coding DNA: TGTGCCAGCAGCGCCGGGGGCAGCCAAGAGACCCAGTACTTC.

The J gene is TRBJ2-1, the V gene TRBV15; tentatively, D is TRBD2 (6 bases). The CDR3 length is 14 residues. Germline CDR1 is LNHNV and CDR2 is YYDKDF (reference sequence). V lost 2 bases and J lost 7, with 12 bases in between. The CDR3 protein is CATSRPLAANEQFF. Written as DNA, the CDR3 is TGTGCCACCAGCAGACCCTTAGCGGCTAATGAGCAGTTCTTC.

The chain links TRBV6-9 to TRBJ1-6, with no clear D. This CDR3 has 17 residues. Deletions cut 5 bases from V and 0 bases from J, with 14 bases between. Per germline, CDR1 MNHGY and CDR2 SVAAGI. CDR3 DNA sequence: TGTGCCAGCAGTCGGAGTGGTTCCAACTCCTATAATTCACCCCTCCACTTT. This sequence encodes CASSRSGSNSYNSPLHF.

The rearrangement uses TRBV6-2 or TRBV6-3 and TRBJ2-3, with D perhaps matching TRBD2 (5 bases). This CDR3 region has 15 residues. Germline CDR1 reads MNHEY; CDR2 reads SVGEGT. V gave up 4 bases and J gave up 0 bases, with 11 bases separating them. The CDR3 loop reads CASSSRTRSTDTQYF. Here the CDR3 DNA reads TGTGCCAGCAGTTCCCGGACTCGAAGCACAGATACGCAGTATTTT.

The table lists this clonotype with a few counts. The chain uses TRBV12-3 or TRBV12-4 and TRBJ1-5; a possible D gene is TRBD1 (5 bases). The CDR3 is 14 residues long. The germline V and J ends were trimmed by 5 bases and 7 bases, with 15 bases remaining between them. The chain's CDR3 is CASSLGDGRQPQHF. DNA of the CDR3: TGTGCCAGCAGTCTAGGGGACGGTCGGCAGCCCCAGCATTTT.